This T cell receptor (beta chain) comes out of a study of somatic mutations in T cells in chronic GVHD (dated by TCRdb to 2020 to 2021). Isolated genomic DNA was used for TCRbeta deep sequencing. The immunoSEQ assay, provided as a commercial service, was used for TCRbeta CDR3 sequencing and initial data processing. Concerning the study's data processing: Reads were demultiplexed, adapter and primer sequences removed, similar clones merged by frequency-ratio clustering, and V, D, J genes annotated with IMGT. In TCRdb, the immuneACCESS table is reduced to in-frame sequences with V and J assigned. These tables do not hold every clone; where another copy was compared, an unresolved V gene accounts for under half, and the others remain unexplained. Clone size and V and J calls were adopted from that table, with D and trimming inferred from the DNA. The sample records 1,500 to 2,000 clones, 63% of which are singletons. In total, the top ten clones hold roughly 64% of the sample.

As to this clone: Its antigen is currently not known. No much larger clone is present one base from it, and per-base qualities are unavailable.

The germline V gene encodes CDR1 ENHRY and CDR2 SYGVKD. The CDR3 runs 14 residues from the cysteine to the phenylalanine. The read is trimmed to its CDR3 DNA, 42 bases read in frame from base 1. The germline ends are 10 bases apart after V is trimmed by 8 bases and J by 0 bases. For sorting, cells were stained with anti-CD3, anti-CD4, anti-CD8 and a Vbeta20 antibody from the IOTest Beta Mark kit and sorted on a FACSAria III to a purity above 98%. Mononuclear cells were isolated by Ficoll-Paque PLUS density gradient centrifugation from peripheral blood that had been collected in sodium heparin tubes. CD4+ Vbeta20+, CD4+ Vbeta20-, and CD8+ T cell fractions were FACS-sorted before TCRbeta deep sequencing.

The V gene is TRBV10-3 and the J gene is TRBJ2-2, and perhaps TRBD2 as D gene, on 7 matching bases. The receptor comes from a male patient between 50 and 60 years old with chronic graft-versus-host disease. After a transplant, some T cells may be the graft donor's own cells. Input material: CD8+ T cells from blood. The CDR3 reads as follows: CAIGGGTNTGELFF. The DNA sequence reads TGTGCCATCGGGGGGGGCACGAACACCGGGGAGCTGTTTTTT.